These 18 T cell receptor beta chains share one sample of origin, sequenced in a study of blood T cell repertoires in COVID-19 (dated by TCRdb to 2020 to 2021). Receptor amplification or capture employed the immunoSEQ multiplex PCR assay. This is the immuneACCESS table as TCRdb keeps it, with only in-frame sequences that have V and J called. A part of the clones is gone; compared with another copy, unresolved V genes explain less than half, and the rest is unexplained. The sample includes some 460,000 clones, with more than 85% observed a single time. The ten biggest clones cover 4.3% of the sample. Sequencing input: peripheral blood. These receptors were collected from a woman in her thirties with acute or convalescent COVID-19.

This sequence joins TRBV27 and TRBJ1-2; 9 positions agree with TRBD1. This CDR3 is 14 amino acids long. CDR1 and CDR2 (germline): MNHEY, SMNVEV (reference sequence). Germline trimming cut 5 bases from V and 8 bases from J; bases unmatched to any gene: 9. In DNA, the CDR3 is TGTGCCAGCAGTCCGGGACAGGGAATGGGCGGCTACACCTTC. Translating gives CASSPGQGMGGYTF.

The chain carries TRBV27 and TRBJ1-5; D remains ambiguous. Trimming took off 6 bases at V and 0 bases at J, with 12 bases between the two ends. The CDR3 covers 15 residues. Germline CDR1 is MNHEY and CDR2 is SMNVEV (reference sequence). CDR3 DNA sequence: TGTGCCAGCAGATACTCATACAGTAGCAATCAGCCCCAGCATTTT. As protein: CASRYSYSSNQPQHF.

V is TRBV27 and J is TRBJ1-2, with TRBD1 identical over 7 bases. V lost 4 bases and J lost 8; bases outside the gene matches: 16. Germline V gene data show CDR1 as MNHEY and CDR2 as SMNVEV (reference sequence). This CDR3 region has 16 residues. The CDR3 is CASSSGTVGIMLGYTF. In DNA form, the CDR3 reads TGTGCCAGCAGTTCTGGGACAGTCGGTATTATGCTGGGCTACACCTTC.

The chain couples TRBV28 to TRBJ1-1, with D perhaps TRBD1 (6 bases). CDR1 and CDR2 from the germline V gene are MDHEN and SYDVKM. The CDR3 extends over 14 amino acids. V shed 2 bases and J shed 3 bases, with 10 bases lying between them. The CDR3 DNA reads TGTGCCAGCAGTTTAGGGGGGGCGGACACTGAAGCTTTCTTT. It is translated as CASSLGGADTEAFF. Full variable domain (missing parts from reference TRBV28 and TRBJ1-1): DVKVTQSSRYLVKRTGEKVFLECVQDMDHENMFWYRQDPGLGLRLIYFSYDVKMKEKGDIPEGYSVSREKKERFSLILESASTNQTSMYLCASSLGGADTEAFFGQGTRLTVV.

CDR3 amino acids: CASGRRDTQYF. The CDR3 DNA sequence: TGTGCCAGCGGCCGGCGGGATACGCAGTATTTT. The gene calls are TRBV2 and TRBJ2-3, with D uncertain. Germline assignment: CDR1 SNHLY and CDR2 FYNNEI. The length of the CDR3 is 11 residues. Deletions cut 8 bases from V and 6 bases from J, with 9 bases between.

This chain links TRBV5-1 with TRBJ2-3; tentative D call: TRBD1 (6 bases). CDR1 and CDR2 from the germline V gene are SGHRS and YFSETQ. This CDR3 has 16 residues. The germline V and J ends were trimmed by 0 bases and 1 base, with 12 bases remaining between them. The CDR3 bases are TGCGCCAGCAGCTTGGGTACACAGGGCCGCACAGATACGCAGTATTTT. This encodes CASSLGTQGRTDTQYF.

The rearrangement links TRBV18 to TRBJ2-5; D might be TRBD1 (6 bases). Trimming left V 3 bases short and J 0 bases short, with 11 bases between. Germline V lookup: CDR1 KGHSH, CDR2 LQKENI. The length of the CDR3 is 15 residues. The CDR3 reads CASSPPTGNQETQYF. CDR3 nucleotide sequence: TGTGCCAGCTCACCCCCCACAGGGAACCAAGAGACCCAGTACTTC.

J is TRBJ1-1 and V is TRBV15; D perhaps matches TRBD1 (6 bases). The CDR3 is 15 residues long. Looked up from germline, CDR1 is LNHNV and CDR2 is YYDKDF (reference sequence). The V end lost 1 base, the J end lost 2 bases, and 11 bases lay between the germline ends. The CDR3 region has the DNA TGTGCCACCAGCAGAGGGGCAGGGGTTAACACTGAAGCTTTCTTT. It yields the protein CATSRGAGVNTEAFF. Full variable domain (missing parts from reference TRBV15 and TRBJ1-1): DAMVIQNPRYQVTQFGKPVTLSCSQTLNHNVMYWYQQKSSQAPKLLFHYYDKDFNNEADTPDNFQSRRPNTSFCFLDIRSPGLGDTAMYLCATSRGAGVNTEAFFGQGTRLTVV.

The chain joins TRBV6-6 to TRBJ2-7; D unresolved. Germline V CDR1 and CDR2: MNHNY, SVGAGI (reference sequence). The CDR3 spans 14 residues. Trimming cost V 0 bases and J 3 bases, with 9 bases left between them. CDR3 amino acids: CASSYSAGYYEQYF. DNA of the CDR3: TGTGCCAGCAGTTACTCGGCAGGTTACTACGAGCAGTACTTC.

This clone was picked up a small number of times. The rearrangement links TRBV2 to TRBJ1-3; D unclear. The ends were cut back, 3 bases at V and 0 bases at J, with 12 bases in the middle. Per the germline V gene, CDR1 is SNHLY and CDR2 is FYNNEI. The CDR3 runs to 16 residues. DNA for the CDR3: TGTGCCAGCAGTGATACCACGAACTACTCTGGAAACACCATATATTTT. Amino acids: CASSDTTNYSGNTIYF.

This chain uses TRBV19 with TRBJ2-1, with D tentatively TRBD2 (6 bases). The CDR3 runs to 16 residues. The V gene's germline CDR1 is LNHDA and CDR2 SQIVND (reference sequence). The V end was cut by 7 bases, the J end by 0 bases, with 16 bases between. This CDR3 is CASNPGGDFSYNEQFF. DNA for the CDR3: TGTGCCAGTAACCCCGGAGGGGACTTCTCCTACAATGAGCAGTTCTTC.

V usage is TRBV2 and J usage is TRBJ1-5; 8 bases align to TRBD1. The trim removed 7 bases at V and 5 bases at J, leaving 10 bases unmatched. CDR1 is SNHLY and CDR2 is FYNNEI in the germline V gene. This CDR3 is built from 15 residues. In DNA, the CDR3 is TGTGCCAGCACGTCGACAGGGGTTGGGGATCAGCCCCAGCATTTT. It yields the protein CASTSTGVGDQPQHF.

The J gene is TRBJ2-5, the V gene TRBV7-9; 11 bases fit TRBD1. Trimming cost V 8 bases and J 7 bases; bases outside gene matches: 9. The CDR3 is 14 residues long. Germline loops: CDR1 SEHNR, CDR2 FQNEAQ (reference sequence). The CDR3 DNA is TGTGCCAGCGGGACAGGGGGGAGTTCAGGGACCCAGTACTTC. It specifies CASGTGGSSGTQYF.

V usage is TRBV19 and J usage is TRBJ2-7, with TRBD2 matching 10 bases. V dropped 1 base and J dropped 5; count of bases not matched to a gene: 8. This CDR3 is 16 amino acids long. Germline values: CDR1 LNHDA, CDR2 SQIVND (reference sequence). In nucleotides, the CDR3 is TGTGCCAGTAGTATAGCAAGCGGGAGGGGATCCAACGAGCAGTACTTC. Protein product: CASSIASGRGSNEQYF.

This chain joins TRBV7-3 and TRBJ2-5; 7 bases line up with TRBD2. Trimming at V came to 0 bases and at J to 2 bases, leaving 3 bases not matched to a gene. Looked up from germline, CDR1 is SGHTA and CDR2 is FQGTGA. CDR3 length: 15 residues. The CDR3 spells CASSLTQGGQETQYF. CDR3 nucleotides: TGTGCCAGCAGCTTAACGCAGGGAGGGCAAGAGACCCAGTACTTC.

The chain combines TRBV19 with TRBJ2-1, with 9 bases fitting TRBD1. CDR1 LNHDA and CDR2 SQIVND come from the germline V gene (reference sequence). This CDR3 contains 13 residues. Losses at the gene ends were 9 bases for V and 6 bases for J; bases not matched to a gene: 6. The CDR3 protein is CASGTGSGNEQFF. As DNA, the CDR3 is TGTGCCAGCGGGACAGGGTCCGGCAATGAGCAGTTCTTC. Drawing the rest from reference TRBV19 and TRBJ2-1, the complete variable domain is DGGITQSPKYLFRKEGQNVTLSCEQNLNHDAMYWYRQDPGQGLRLIYYSQIVNDFQKGDIAEGYSVSREKKESFPLTVTSAQKNPTAFYLCASGTGSGNEQFFGPGTRLTVL.

The rearrangement joins TRBV9 to TRBJ1-5; D remains ambiguous. Trimming removed 3 bases at V and 7 bases at J, with 11 bases between. This CDR3 is built from 13 residues. Germline CDR1 is SGDLS and CDR2 is YYNGEE. CDR3 nucleotide sequence: TGTGCCAGCAGCGAGTGGGGAGGGCAGCCCCAGCATTTT. This encodes CASSEWGGQPQHF.

The genes are TRBV19 and TRBJ1-5; D is perhaps TRBD1 (6 bases). This CDR3 is built from 19 residues. The germline V gene encodes CDR1 LNHDA and CDR2 SQIVND (reference sequence). Between the trimmed V and J ends, which lost 5 bases and 4 bases, there was a span of 27 bases. The DNA of the CDR3 is TGTGCCAGTAGTCGTGCGTTTTGGGAGGGGGTCGTCCCGAATCAGCCCCAGCATTTT. It translates to CASSRAFWEGVVPNQPQHF.